These T cell receptor beta chains were read from a single sample in a study of technical replicates of blood from a few donors. Clones were sequenced by immunoSEQ multiplex PCR, and TCRdb holds only the in-frame ones, with some missing. The profile covers 65,000 to 95,000 clones, with approximately 93% appearing a single time and roughly 0.25% taken by the ten largest. Material: T cells isolated from PBMCs. The receptors come from a human donor in good health. The CDR3 runs from the conserved cysteine through the conserved F or W. Each record gives: J gene, clone size, V gene, D gene, CDR3 DNA, CDR3 protein. D genes are given only for firm matches. Only part of the rows carry a size: once, few, many, or a class if the clone is expanded.

>TRBJ1-5|-|TRBV6-1|-
TGTGCCAGCAACCCAAGGGGTAGCAATCAGCCCCAGCATTTT
CASNPRGSNQPQHF
>TRBJ1-4|-|TRBV18|-
TGTGCCAGCTCACCAGGGGGGTCCAATGAAAAACTGTTTTTT
CASSPGGSNEKLFF
>TRBJ2-2|once|TRBV29-1|TRBD2
TGCAGCGTTGTGTTAGCGGGAGGGCGTTGGACCGGGGAGCTGTTTTTT
CSVVLAGGRWTGELFF
>TRBJ1-4|once|TRBV7-6|TRBD1
TGTGCCAGCAGCCTACAGGGGGCAAGTTATGAAAAACTGTTTTTT
CASSLQGASYEKLFF
>TRBJ2-5|-|TRBV10-3|TRBD2
TGTGCCACCGGAGTAGCGGGGGGCCAAGAGACCCAGTACTTC
CATGVAGGQETQYF
>TRBJ1-2|-|TRBV5-1|TRBD1
TGCGCCAGCAGCGTAGGTTTGACAGGGAACTATGGCTACACCTTC
CASSVGLTGNYGYTF
>TRBJ1-1|-|TRBV19|-
TGTGCCAGTAGTATAGGAGGGAACGCGAACACTGAAGCTTTCTTT
CASSIGGNANTEAFF
>TRBJ2-5|-|TRBV5-1|-
TGCGCCAGCAGCCAGGGGACGGGAACGGAGACCCAGTACTTC
CASSQGTGTETQYF
>TRBJ2-7|-|TRBV7-2|TRBD2
TGTGCCAGCAGCTTAGCGCAGCGGGAGGTTCCCTACGAGCAGTACTTC
CASSLAQREVPYEQYF
>TRBJ2-7|-|TRBV27|TRBD1
TGTGCCAGCAGTTTAGGGGCAGGGGGCACGTACGAGCAGTACTTC
CASSLGAGGTYEQYF
>TRBJ2-3|-|TRBV5-1|-
TGCGCCAGCGGACCGGGACTTAGCACAGATACGCAGTATTTT
CASGPGLSTDTQYF
>TRBJ2-1|-|TRBV19|TRBD2
TGTGCCACCGCCCCGACTAGCGGGAGGTACAATGAGCAGTTCTTC
CATAPTSGRYNEQFF
>TRBJ1-2|-|TRBV6-6|-
TGTGCCACCCAAGGTGGAGGCTATGGCTACACCTTC
CATQGGGYGYTF